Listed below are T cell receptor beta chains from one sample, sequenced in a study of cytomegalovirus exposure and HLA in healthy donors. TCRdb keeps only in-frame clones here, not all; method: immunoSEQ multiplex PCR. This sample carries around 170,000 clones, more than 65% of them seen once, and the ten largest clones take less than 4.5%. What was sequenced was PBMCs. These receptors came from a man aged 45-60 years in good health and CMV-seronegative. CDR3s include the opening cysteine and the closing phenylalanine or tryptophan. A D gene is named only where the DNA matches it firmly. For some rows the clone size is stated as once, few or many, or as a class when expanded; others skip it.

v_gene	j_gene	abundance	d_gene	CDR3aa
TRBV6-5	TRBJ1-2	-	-	CASSFGSEPFTGYTF
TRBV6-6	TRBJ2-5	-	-	CASRGPAEETQYF
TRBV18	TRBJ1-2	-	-	CASSPPAHYGYTF
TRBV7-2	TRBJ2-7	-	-	CASSTNYEQYF
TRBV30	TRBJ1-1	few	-	CAWSVRLGADAFF
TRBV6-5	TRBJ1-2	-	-	CASSYSGGGSYGYTF
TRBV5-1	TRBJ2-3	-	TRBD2	CASSLGLAGAASTDTQYF
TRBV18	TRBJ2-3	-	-	CASSRTTQYTDTQYF
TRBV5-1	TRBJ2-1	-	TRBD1	CASSRTGDDNEQFF
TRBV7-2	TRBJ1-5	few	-	CASSLSSDQPQHF
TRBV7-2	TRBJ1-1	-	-	CASSPPGGGRSEAFF
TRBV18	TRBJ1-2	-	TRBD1	CASYDRDSYGYTF
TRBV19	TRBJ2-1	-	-	CASSIKGRVTNEQFF
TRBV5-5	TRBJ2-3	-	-	CASRGGDADTQYF
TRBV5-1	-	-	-	CASRPTGGTYEQYF
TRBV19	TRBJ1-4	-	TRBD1	CASSSLGQVSDEKLFF
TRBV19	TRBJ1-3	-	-	CASSIRGRLSGNTIYF
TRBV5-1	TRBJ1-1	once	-	CASSSRGTNTEAFF
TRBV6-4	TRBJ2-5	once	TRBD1	CASNTGAAVETQYF
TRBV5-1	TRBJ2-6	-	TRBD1	CASSGVTGKDSGANVLTF
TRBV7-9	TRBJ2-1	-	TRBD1	CASSLGTGVGDEQFF
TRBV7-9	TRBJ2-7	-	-	CSSSLGATYEQYF
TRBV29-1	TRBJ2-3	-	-	CSVEGGRGTDTQYF
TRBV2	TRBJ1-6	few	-	CASSAYRGGNSPLHF
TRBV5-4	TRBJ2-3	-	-	CASSLGGGNTDTQYF
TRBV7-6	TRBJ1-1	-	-	CASSLDGAPEAFF
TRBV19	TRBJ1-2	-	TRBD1	CASSSTGVGGYTF
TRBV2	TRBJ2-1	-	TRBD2	CASSEAGRAGFF
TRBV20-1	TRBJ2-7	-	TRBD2	CSATAGVEQYF
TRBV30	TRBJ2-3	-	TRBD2	CACQELLAGVGDTQYF
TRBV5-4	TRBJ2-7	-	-	CASSLDSLLSEQYF
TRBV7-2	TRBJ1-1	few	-	CASSLMPTNTEAFF
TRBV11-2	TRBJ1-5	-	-	CASSLGRGQPQHF
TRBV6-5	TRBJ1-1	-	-	CASSWAGLMNTEAFF
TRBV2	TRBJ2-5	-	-	CASLLPGRETQYF
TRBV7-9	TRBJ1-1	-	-	CSSQGSTEAFF
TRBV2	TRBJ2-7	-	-	CASGASGGWGQYF
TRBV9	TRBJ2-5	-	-	CASSVKPRGETQYF
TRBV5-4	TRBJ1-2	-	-	CASSAGADNYGYTF
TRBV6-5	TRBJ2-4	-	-	CASSYEGIKNIQYF
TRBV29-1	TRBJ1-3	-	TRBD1	CSVGGQASSGNTIYF
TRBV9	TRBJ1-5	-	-	CASSVGGSQPQHF
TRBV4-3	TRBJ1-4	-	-	CASSQLFPLATNEKLFF
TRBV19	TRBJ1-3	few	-	CASSAVFLATRPAGNTIYF
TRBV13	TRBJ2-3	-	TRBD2	CASSLGPAGDTQYF
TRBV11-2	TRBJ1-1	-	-	CASSLDRIPEAFF
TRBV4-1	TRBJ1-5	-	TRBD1	CASSRTGDQPQHF
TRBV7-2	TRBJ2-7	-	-	CASSLQPRAQNGGFYEQYF
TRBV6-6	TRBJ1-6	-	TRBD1	CASSPIPGQGDTPLHF
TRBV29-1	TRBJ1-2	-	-	CSVRPELSSNYGYTF
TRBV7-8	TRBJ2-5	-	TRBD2	CASSRNSGTSGETQYF
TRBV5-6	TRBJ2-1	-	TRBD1	CASSLTQGAKNNEQFF